This T cell receptor beta chain was observed in a study of shared clonotypes between healthy human individuals. The study's findings and limits: Generation probabilities of non-shared clonotypes were lower (relative to those shared by all four donors).

This CDR3 region has 13 residues. Per germline, CDR1 MNHEY and CDR2 SVGAGI. Trimming removed 9 bases at V and 6 bases at J, with 18 bases between. With regard to this clone: Its antigen is still unknown.

CD8 cells regarded as naive lacked CD45RO, were positively chosen for CCR7, and omitted terminally differentiated effector memory CD45RA+ cells. Caucasian adults residing in Nashville, Tennessee made up all the donors. Sequencing used immunoSEQ multiplex PCR; TCRdb keeps in-frame clones, though not all of them. The sample carries millions of clones, approximately 94% recorded once. This TCR derives from a man aged 18 to 29 in good health. The sample taken for sequencing was naive CD8+ T cells sorted from blood. V usage is TRBV6-5 and J usage is TRBJ2-7; D unclear. The CDR3 DNA sequence: TGTGCCAGTCGCGTTAAGTCCACCCCCGAGCAGTACTTC. This encodes CASRVKSTPEQYF.